The rows below give T cell receptor beta chains drawn from one sample of a study of cytomegalovirus exposure and HLA in healthy donors. The method was immunoSEQ multiplex PCR; TCRdb's version includes in-frame clones alone and lacks a portion of them. The sample holds about 130,000 clones, about two thirds seen once. Sequencing was performed on PBMCs. These receptor sequences come from a man aged 30-40 years in good health and CMV-seronegative. Each CDR3 is given without its conserved first and last residue. Size is omitted from some rows. Given values are once, few, many or a class for expanded clones.

V gene	J gene	CDR3 length	clone size	CDR3 protein
TRBV5-1	TRBJ2-1	13	-	ASSSSYGNYNEQF
TRBV4-1	TRBJ1-6	15	few	ASSHFGQSIYNSPLH
TRBV9	TRBJ2-1	15	-	ASSFRTGQTTYNEQF
TRBV19	TRBJ1-1	12	-	ASSIQGATREAF
TRBV5-1	TRBJ1-1	9	-	ASRGHRAAF
TRBV6-6	TRBJ2-7	11	few	ASSPGQVYEQY
TRBV28	TRBJ2-5	10	-	ASSTGGATQY
TRBV6-1	TRBJ1-1	16	-	ASSEEDRVGRWNTEAF
TRBV6-5	TRBJ1-2	13	-	ASSLWTGEVYGYT
TRBV7-3	TRBJ1-2	12	-	ASSEGAGHYGYT
TRBV6-5	TRBJ2-7	13	-	ASSLWTGEKDEQY
TRBV7-2	TRBJ1-2	13	-	ASTLIRGGQGGYT
TRBV19	TRBJ1-1	11	-	ASSHGTSLEAF
TRBV13	TRBJ1-1	13	few	ASSLSDRGNTEAF
TRBV29-1	TRBJ2-5	11	few	SGRTSGGETQY
TRBV14	TRBJ1-2	14	-	ASSQEVGRVKDGYT
TRBV30	TRBJ1-2	13	-	AWSVRQGAGYGYT
TRBV5-6	TRBJ1-4	13	few	ASSLNGPTNEKLF
TRBV5-1	TRBJ2-1	13	once	ASSFETSGVDEQF
TRBV5-1	TRBJ2-5	13	-	ASSITDRAGETQY
TRBV4-1	TRBJ1-5	13	few	ASSQVWALGQPQH
TRBV18	TRBJ1-2	13	few	ASSPLQGAGYGYT
TRBV11-2	TRBJ2-1	13	-	ASSFPGGSYNEQF
TRBV7-9	TRBJ2-2	13	few	ASSSGTSYGGELF
TRBV9	TRBJ2-6	17	-	ASSVRLAGANSGANVLT
TRBV6-4	TRBJ1-5	11	few	ASSEQSNQPQH
TRBV5-6	TRBJ2-7	13	once	ASSTLTGNAEEQY
TRBV7-8	TRBJ2-1	12	-	ASSLGRSDNEQF
TRBV9	TRBJ2-7	13	few	ASSVVPGTSYEQY
TRBV7-2	TRBJ2-1	12	few	ASSLHSGAYEQF
TRBV28	TRBJ2-5	15	few	ASSRPRTSGIWGTQY
TRBV6-6	TRBJ2-3	11	-	AIMDRERNTQY
TRBV5-1	TRBJ2-7	12	few	ASSLGQAAYEQY
TRBV7-2	TRBJ2-1	13	-	ASSFLLAGYNEQF
TRBV7-8	TRBJ2-1	15	-	ASSLARGRGIRDEQF
TRBV14	TRBJ1-1	16	-	ASSQDLFGTGVNTEAF
TRBV28	TRBJ2-3	15	-	ASSLTRLASNTDTQY
TRBV5-1	TRBJ2-7	14	few	ASSLVLDRGPSEQY
TRBV7-3	TRBJ1-2	15	-	ASSPQPGQGLVDGYT
TRBV2	TRBJ1-2	13	-	ASRRGGEGYYGYT
TRBV15	TRBJ2-1	14	-	ATSRLGQGAYNEQF
TRBV15	TRBJ2-3	16	-	ATSRFGGQRGNVDTQY
TRBV2	TRBJ1-2	12	-	ASRPRTGPYGYT
TRBV29-1	TRBJ2-1	11	-	SVAGGAYNEQF
TRBV6-1	TRBJ2-7	12	-	ASSGRGQSYEQY